The rows below give T cell receptor beta chains drawn from one sample of a study of cytomegalovirus exposure and HLA in healthy donors. Sequencing used immunoSEQ multiplex PCR; TCRdb keeps in-frame clones, though not all of them. The table lists some 100,000 clones, approximately 80% of them singletons. Input material: PBMCs. The receptor set was obtained from a woman under 30 in good health and CMV-seronegative. CDR3s include the opening cysteine and the closing phenylalanine or tryptophan. D genes are given only for firm matches. Size values are once, few and many counts, or a class for expanded clones, and some rows have none.

once	TRBV28	TRBJ2-7	.	CASTWGGGMGYEQYF	TGTGCCAGCACTTGGGGCGGGGGCATGGGTTACGAGCAGTACTTC
.	TRBV7-2	TRBJ1-5	TRBD1	CASSYRGEGQPQHF	TGTGCCAGCAGCTACAGGGGTGAGGGCCAGCCCCAGCATTTT
few	TRBV7-9	TRBJ2-6	.	CASRPAGANVLTF	TGTGCCAGCAGGCCGGCTGGGGCCAACGTCCTGACTTTC
many	TRBV7-2	TRBJ2-6	TRBD1	CASSRVGTVSSGANVLTF	TGTGCCAGCAGTCGAGTTGGGACAGTAAGCTCTGGGGCCAACGTCCTGACTTTC
.	TRBV2	TRBJ2-7	TRBD1	CASTSGGEQYF	TGTGCCAGCACTTCAGGGGGCGAGCAGTACTTC
.	TRBV4-1	TRBJ2-1	.	CASSRPGGSAWNEQFF	TGCGCCAGCAGCCGCCCGGGTGGTTCCGCGTGGAATGAGCAGTTCTTC
.	TRBV4-3	TRBJ2-5	TRBD2	CASSQDRTSGETQYF	TGCGCCAGCAGCCAAGATAGGACTAGCGGAGAGACCCAGTACTTC
.	TRBV27	TRBJ2-7	.	CASSHRGGTYEQYF	TGTGCCAGCAGTCACCGAGGCGGTACCTACGAGCAGTACTTC
few	TRBV7-2	TRBJ1-4	.	CASSLERQAINEKLFF	TGTGCCAGCAGCTTAGAGCGACAGGCGATTAATGAAAAACTGTTTTTT
.	TRBV6-5	TRBJ1-5	TRBD1	CASRRTGGNQPQHF	TGTGCCAGCAGGCGGACAGGGGGCAATCAGCCCCAGCATTTT
.	TRBV6-5	TRBJ1-6	.	CASSSRTVQNSPLHF	TGTGCCAGCAGTTCCCGGACAGTTCAGAATTCACCCCTCCACTTT
few	TRBV19	TRBJ1-1	TRBD1	CASSIVAGGTEAFF	TGTGCCAGTAGTATAGTGGCAGGGGGTACTGAAGCTTTCTTT
.	TRBV7-2	TRBJ1-1	.	CASSLVGDTEAFF	TGTGCCAGCAGCTTAGTAGGGGATACTGAAGCTTTCTTT
.	TRBV29-1	TRBJ2-1	TRBD2	CSARISGAPYNEQFF	TGCAGCGCCAGAATTAGCGGGGCCCCTTACAATGAGCAGTTCTTC
.	TRBV28	TRBJ2-1	TRBD2	CASRVSSGSYNEQFF	TGTGCCAGCAGGGTTTCTAGCGGGTCCTACAATGAGCAGTTCTTC
.	TRBV9	TRBJ1-1	TRBD1	CASSPLTGGRDTEAFF	TGTGCCAGCAGCCCACTGACAGGGGGCAGGGACACTGAAGCTTTCTTT